This record covers a single T cell receptor beta chain. Its antigen is unknown. Germline assignment: CDR1 MDHEN and CDR2 SYDVKM. Trimming took off 4 bases at V and 7 bases at J, with 16 bases between the two ends. The CDR3 is 14 residues long. Libraries were prepared by immunoSEQ multiplex PCR; TCRdb keeps only in-frame clonotypes and omits some of them. The repertoire holds around 690,000 clones, with about 90% as singletons. The data belong to a study of shared clonotypes between healthy human individuals. Points from the study as a whole: Sequencing depth was predicted to influence how clonotypes are shared among donors. Among the subsets, naive ones generally showed larger estimated richness than memory ones.

Sequencing input: memory CD8+ T cells from PBMCs. Subset of the sample: CD45RO+ cells pooled with CCR7-negative TemRA cells. The sequence came from a man aged 18 to 30 in good health. Some clones in this sample may be carry-over from other donors' samples. The chain links TRBV28 to TRBJ2-5; tentative D call: TRBD1 (5 bases). The CDR3 coding sequence is TGTGCCAGCAGTTACAGGCTGGAAGAATGGACCCAGTACTTC. It yields the protein CASSYRLEEWTQYF.